This is a list of T cell receptor beta chains from one sample in a study of T cell repertoires in cytomegalovirus infection. The antigens these receptors bind are not known. TCRdb ran MiXCR on the reads and lists one entry per CDR3 protein. Altogether around 360,000 distinct CDR3 sequences are present, roughly 36% being singletons, with the ten largest covering approximately 13%. Sequenced here: cultured PBMCs, sampled from culture after CMV antigen stimulation. The receptors were gathered from a human donor in good health (CMV status not recorded). Some clones in this sample may be carry-over from other donors' samples. Both conserved end residues are part of each CDR3. Each record gives: D gene, J gene, V gene, clone size, CDR3 protein, CDR3 DNA. A D gene is named only where the DNA matches it firmly. Only part of the rows carry a size: once, few, many, or a class if the clone is expanded.

>-|TRBJ2-3|TRBV7-6|many
CASSLLIEFPGDTQYF
TGTGCCAGCAGCTTGTTGATAGAATTCCCCGGGGATACGCAGTATTTT
>-|TRBJ2-5|TRBV6-6|-
CASSYAAKRETQYF
TGTGCCAGCAGTTACGCTGCCAAGAGAGAGACCCAGTACTTC
>TRBD1|TRBJ1-1|TRBV28|-
CASSPTGVGTEAFF
TGTGCCAGCAGTCCGACAGGGGTGGGCACTGAAGCTTTCTTT
>TRBD1|TRBJ1-2|TRBV28|-
CASSGTGSSGGYTF
TGTGCCAGCAGTGGGACAGGGAGTTCAGGTGGCTACACCTTC
>TRBD1|TRBJ1-2|TRBV12-3/TRBV12-4|-
CASTGTDTYTF
TGTGCCAGCACCGGGACAGATACCTACACCTTC
>-|TRBJ1-1|TRBV7-9|-
CASSLVFGPHTEAFF
TGTGCCAGCAGCTTAGTATTCGGTCCCCACACTGAAGCTTTCTTT
>TRBD2|TRBJ2-1|TRBV7-3|medium-sized
CASSWGGGLHEQFF
TGTGCCAGCAGCTGGGGCGGGGGGCTCCATGAGCAGTTCTTC
>-|TRBJ2-5|TRBV27|-
CATQRWETQYF
TGTGCCACCCAAAGATGGGAGACCCAGTACTTC
>-|TRBJ2-3|TRBV10-2|few
CASNAPELAGTDTQYF
TGCGCCAGCAATGCCCCCGAATTAGCGGGCACAGATACGCAGTATTTT
>TRBD1|TRBJ2-3|TRBV7-9|-
CASSSGQGKDWDTQYF
TGTGCCAGCAGCTCGGGACAGGGGAAGGATTGGGATACGCAGTATTTT
>-|TRBJ2-3|TRBV28|few
CASSPGASVTDTQYF
TGTGCCAGCAGTCCCGGGGCTAGCGTCACAGATACGCAGTATTTT
>-|TRBJ1-2|TRBV5-1|-
CASTRDIRDYGYTF
TGCGCCAGCACTAGGGACATCCGAGACTATGGCTACACCTTC
>-|TRBJ2-1|TRBV19|-
CASSGGTKPRNEQFF
TGTGCCAGTAGCGGCGGGACGAAGCCACGCAATGAGCAGTTCTTC
>TRBD1|TRBJ1-2|TRBV19|few
CASRYRGLNYGYTF
TGTGCCAGTAGATACAGGGGGCTTAACTATGGCTACACCTTC